The 9 T cell receptor beta chains below come from one sample, sequenced in a study of Graves' ophthalmopathy and Graves' hyperthyroidism. Transcripts of RNA were the source for amplifying TCR beta CDR3 regions. HTBI primers were used in a first-round RT-PCR, which preceded a second-round multiplex PCR. TCRdb processed the multiplex PCR reads anew with MiXCR; each CDR3 protein has one entry. The repertoire has a few hundred thousand distinct CDR3 sequences, roughly 40% of them found once; the top ten carry about 4.2%. Material for sequencing was peripheral blood or thyroid tissue (not recorded which). Receptors were obtained from an adult man with Graves' hyperthyroidism.

This rearrangement joins TRBV10-3 to TRBJ1-3; weak D call: TRBD1 (6 bases). This CDR3 has 15 residues. Per germline, CDR1 ENHRY and CDR2 SYGVKD. Between the trimmed V and J ends, which lost 2 bases and 1 base, there was a span of 9 bases. The DNA for the CDR3 is TGTGCCATCAGTGAGACAGGGAGTTCTGGAAACACCATATATTTT. This codes for CAISETGSSGNTIYF.

This clonotype was observed many times. The chain joins TRBV6-6 to TRBJ2-5; D call uncertain. The V gene's germline CDR1 is MNHNY and CDR2 SVGAGI (reference sequence). V was cut by 8 bases and J by 3 bases, with 7 bases left in between. CDR3 size: 11 residues. The CDR3 DNA reads TGTGCCAGCCTCGCGAAAGAGACCCAGTACTTC. Its translation is CASLAKETQYF.

The chain recombines TRBV7-8 with TRBJ2-7, with TRBD1 matching over 8 bases. The J call may not be correct, given that the DNA end is closer to TRBJ2-1. Germline V gene lookup returns CDR1 SGHVS and CDR2 FQNEAQ. The CDR3 runs 15 residues. CDR3 bases: TGTGCCAGCAGTCTCGGACAGGGTACCTACAATGAGCAGTTCTTC. Amino acid sequence: CASSLGQGTYNEQFF.

Turning to this clonotype: No conserved phenylalanine or tryptophan ends this CDR3, so it is likely a read error. The chain employs TRBV29-1 and TRBJ1-2, with a possible D match to TRBD1 (5 bases). V gave up 7 bases and J gave up 7 bases, with 25 bases separating them. The CDR3 contains 15 residues. The germline CDR1 and CDR2 sequences are SQVTM and ANQGSEA. CDR3 protein: CSGAIAQGALSGYTS. The CDR3 nucleotides are TGCAGCGGCGCTATAGCCCAGGGAGCTCTTTCTGGCTACACCTCC.

The chain has TRBV25-1 and TRBJ2-7, with 15 bases that match TRBD2. Germline V gene data show CDR1 as MGHDK and CDR2 as SYGVNS. This CDR3 region has 13 residues. CDR3 protein: CARTSGGAYEQYF. The CDR3 DNA reads as TGTGCTAGGACTAGCGGGGGGGCCTACGAGCAGTACTTC.

This rearrangement joins TRBV28 to TRBJ1-1; weak D call: TRBD1 (5 bases). Trimming cost V 2 bases and J 7 bases, with 8 bases left between them. Germline CDR1 and CDR2: MDHEN and SYDVKM. The CDR3 totals 12 residues. CDR3 sequence reads: CASSLLDSEAFF. The CDR3 DNA reads as TGTGCCAGCAGTTTACTAGACAGTGAAGCTTTCTTT.

The sample holds a few counts of this clonotype. The rearrangement links TRBV7-2 to TRBJ2-5; 12 bases align to TRBD2. Looked up from germline, CDR1 is SGHTA and CDR2 is FQGNSA. V lost 4 bases, J lost 4 bases, and 4 bases stayed unmatched. This CDR3 is built from 15 residues. The CDR3 DNA reads TGTGCCAGCAGCTACGTGACTAGCGGGAGAGAGACCCAGTACTTC. Translation: CASSYVTSGRETQYF. Combining the CDR3 with reference TRBV7-2 and TRBJ2-5 gives the whole variable domain GAGVSQSPSNKVTEKGKDVELRCDPISGHTALYWYRQSLGQGLEFLIYFQGNSAPDKSGLPSDRFSAERTGGSVSTLTIQRTQQEDSAVYLCASSYVTSGRETQYFGPGTRLLVL.

The chain recombines TRBV25-1 with TRBJ2-7, with TRBD2 identical over 9 bases. The J segment lost 0 bases and the V segment lost 8 bases, leaving 8 bases of the junction unmatched. Germline V gene sequence: CDR1 MGHDK, CDR2 SYGVNS. The CDR3 runs 15 residues. DNA of the CDR3: TGTGCCAGCGGACCAGCGGGAGGCCACTCCTACGAGCAGTACTTC. As protein: CASGPAGGHSYEQYF.

The table lists this clonotype with a count of one. The junction departs from the called germline gene at one end, perhaps through a read error. This chain uses TRBV10-3 with TRBJ1-6; no reliable D call. CDR1 and CDR2 from the germline V gene are ENHRY and SYGVKD. The CDR3 is 15 amino acids. CDR3 in amino acids: CASSFPGSYNSPLHF. The CDR3 DNA follows: TGTGCCAGCAGTTTCCCCGGATCCTATAATTCACCCCTCCACTTT.